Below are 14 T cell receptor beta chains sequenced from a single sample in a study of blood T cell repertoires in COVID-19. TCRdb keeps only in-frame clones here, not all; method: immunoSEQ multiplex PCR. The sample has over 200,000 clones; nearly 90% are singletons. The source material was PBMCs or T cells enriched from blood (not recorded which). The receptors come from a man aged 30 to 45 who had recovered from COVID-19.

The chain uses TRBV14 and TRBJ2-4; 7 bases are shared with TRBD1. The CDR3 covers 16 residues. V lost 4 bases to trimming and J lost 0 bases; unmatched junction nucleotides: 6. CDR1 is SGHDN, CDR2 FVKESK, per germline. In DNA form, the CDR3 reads TGTGCCAGCAGCCGGGGACAGTTTATAGCCAAAAACATTCAGTACTTC. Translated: CASSRGQFIAKNIQYF.

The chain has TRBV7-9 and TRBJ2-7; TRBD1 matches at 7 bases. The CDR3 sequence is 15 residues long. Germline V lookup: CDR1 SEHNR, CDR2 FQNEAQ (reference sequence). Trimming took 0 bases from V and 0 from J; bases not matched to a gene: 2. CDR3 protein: CASSLAGQFSYEQYF. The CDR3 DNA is TGTGCCAGCAGCTTAGCGGGACAGTTCTCCTACGAGCAGTACTTC.

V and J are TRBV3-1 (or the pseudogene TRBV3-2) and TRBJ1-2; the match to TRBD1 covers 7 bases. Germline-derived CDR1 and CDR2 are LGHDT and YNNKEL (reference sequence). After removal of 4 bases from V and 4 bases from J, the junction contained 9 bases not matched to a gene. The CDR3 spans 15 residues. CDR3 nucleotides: TGTGCCAGCAGCCGTGAACTACAGGGGACCTATGGCTACACCTTC. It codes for CASSRELQGTYGYTF.

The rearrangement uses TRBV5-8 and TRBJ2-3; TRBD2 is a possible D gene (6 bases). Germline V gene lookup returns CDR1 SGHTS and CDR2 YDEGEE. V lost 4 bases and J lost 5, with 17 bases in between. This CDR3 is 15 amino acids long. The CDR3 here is CASSVPGAAGDTQYF. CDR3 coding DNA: TGTGCCAGCAGCGTCCCGGGAGCGGCGGGAGATACGCAGTATTTT.

The CDR3 bases are TGTGCCAGCAGCCTGACTAGCGGGAGGGACACCGGGGAGCTGTTTTTT. Its translation: CASSLTSGRDTGELFF. V gene TRBV7-8 combines with J gene TRBJ2-2; 14 bases match TRBD2. The CDR3 totals 16 residues. Germline assignment: CDR1 SGHVS and CDR2 FQNEAQ. With 5 bases clipped from V and 3 bases from J, the junction kept 2 bases outside the gene matches.

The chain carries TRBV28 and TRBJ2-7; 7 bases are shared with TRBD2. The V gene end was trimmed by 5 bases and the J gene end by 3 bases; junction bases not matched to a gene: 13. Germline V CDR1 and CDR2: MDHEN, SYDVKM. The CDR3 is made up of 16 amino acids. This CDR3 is CASSPSRGSGYYEQYF. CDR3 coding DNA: TGTGCCAGCAGTCCTTCCCGGGGTAGCGGGTACTACGAGCAGTACTTC.

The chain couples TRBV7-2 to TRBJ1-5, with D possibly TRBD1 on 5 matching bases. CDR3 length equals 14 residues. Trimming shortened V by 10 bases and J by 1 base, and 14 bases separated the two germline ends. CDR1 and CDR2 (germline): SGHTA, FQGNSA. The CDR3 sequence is CATSQEGSNQPQHF. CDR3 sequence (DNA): TGTGCCACCTCCCAGGAGGGGAGCAATCAGCCCCAGCATTTT.

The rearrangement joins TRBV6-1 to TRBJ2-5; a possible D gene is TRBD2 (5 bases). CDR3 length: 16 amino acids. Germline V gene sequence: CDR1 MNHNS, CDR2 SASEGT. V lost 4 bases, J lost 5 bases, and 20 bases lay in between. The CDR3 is CASSGERLTAAETQYF. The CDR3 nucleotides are TGTGCCAGCAGTGGAGAGCGGTTAACCGCGGCGGAGACCCAGTACTTC.

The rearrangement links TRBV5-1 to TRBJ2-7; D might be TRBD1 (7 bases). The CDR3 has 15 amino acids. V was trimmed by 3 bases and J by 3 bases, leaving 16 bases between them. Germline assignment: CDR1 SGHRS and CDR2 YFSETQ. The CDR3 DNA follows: TGCGCCAGCAGCTCCTATGCGGGACAGATCTACGAGCAGTACTTC. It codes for CASSSYAGQIYEQYF.

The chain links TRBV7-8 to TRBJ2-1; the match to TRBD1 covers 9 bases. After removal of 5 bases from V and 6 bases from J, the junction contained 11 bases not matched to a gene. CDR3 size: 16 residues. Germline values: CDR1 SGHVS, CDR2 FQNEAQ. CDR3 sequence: CASSPLDRGDSNEQFF. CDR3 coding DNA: TGTGCCAGCAGCCCTTTGGACAGGGGAGATAGCAATGAGCAGTTCTTC.

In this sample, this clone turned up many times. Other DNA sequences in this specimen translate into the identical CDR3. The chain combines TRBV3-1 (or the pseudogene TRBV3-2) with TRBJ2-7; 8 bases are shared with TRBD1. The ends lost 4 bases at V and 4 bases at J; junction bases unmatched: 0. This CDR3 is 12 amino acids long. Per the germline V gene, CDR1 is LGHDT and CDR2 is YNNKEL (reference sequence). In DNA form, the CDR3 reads TGTGCCAGCAGCCGGACAGGGTACGAGCAGTACTTC. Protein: CASSRTGYEQYF.

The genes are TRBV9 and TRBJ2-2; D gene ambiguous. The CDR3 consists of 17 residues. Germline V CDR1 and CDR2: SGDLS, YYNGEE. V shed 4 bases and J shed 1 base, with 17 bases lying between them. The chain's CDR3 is CASSTPRIEMNTGELFF. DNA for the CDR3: TGTGCCAGCAGCACTCCTAGGATAGAGATGAACACCGGGGAGCTGTTTTTT.

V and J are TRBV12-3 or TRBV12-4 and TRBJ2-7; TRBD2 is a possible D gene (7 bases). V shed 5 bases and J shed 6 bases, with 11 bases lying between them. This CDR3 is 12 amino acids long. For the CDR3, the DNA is TGTGCCAGCAGTGTAGGGGGGGGCGAGCAGTACTTC. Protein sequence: CASSVGGGEQYF.

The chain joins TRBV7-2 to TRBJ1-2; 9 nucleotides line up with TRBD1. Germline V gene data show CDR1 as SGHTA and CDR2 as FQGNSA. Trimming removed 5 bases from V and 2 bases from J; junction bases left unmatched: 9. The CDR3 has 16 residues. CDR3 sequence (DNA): TGTGCCAGCAGCCCGGGGACAGGGAGGGGAAACTATGGCTACACCTTC. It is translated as CASSPGTGRGNYGYTF.